These 30 T cell receptor beta chains originate from one sample sequenced in a study of blood T cells in healthy people across ages. The authors ran a second PCR of about 6 to 11 cycles using a sample-barcoded 5' primer and a J-beta primer mix. TCRdb used MiXCR to reprocess the 5' RACE reads, holding one entry per CDR3 protein. The sample lists 700,000 to 850,000 distinct CDR3 sequences; approximately 35% were seen once. Specimen: blood. Source of these receptors: a man between 18 and 35 years old in good health.

This chain connects TRBV20-1 to TRBJ1-6; no definite D call. The CDR3 spans 14 residues. Germline lookup yields CDR1 DFQATT and CDR2 SNEGSKA (reference sequence). V was shortened by 5 bases and J by 5 bases, with 13 bases between the two germline ends. The CDR3 region is CSARTGRNNSPLHF. CDR3 nucleotide sequence: TGCAGTGCTCGTACCGGGAGGAATAATTCACCCCTCCACTTT.

V is TRBV20-1 and J is TRBJ2-7; 9 positions match TRBD1. The CDR3 runs 14 residues. Germline lookup yields CDR1 DFQATT and CDR2 SNEGSKA (reference sequence). V trimming: 2 bases; J trimming: 4 bases; junction bases outside the gene matches: 6. CDR3 residues: CSARPGTGFYEQYF. CDR3 in DNA: TGCAGTGCTAGACCCGGGACAGGGTTTTACGAGCAGTACTTC.

This clonotype turned up a few times. J is TRBJ1-5 and V is TRBV12-3 or TRBV12-4; 7 bases agree with TRBD1. This CDR3 is 14 amino acids long. V dropped 5 bases and J dropped 9; count of bases not matched to a gene: 10. The CDR3 DNA is TGTGCCAGCAGTACAGGGACAGCGGCAGGGCCCCAGCATTTT. This codes for CASSTGTAAGPQHF.

This chain links TRBV7-9 with TRBJ1-1; TRBD1 aligns across 8 bases. The CDR3 totals 14 residues. V lost 6 bases to trimming and J lost 6 bases; unmatched junction nucleotides: 9. Germline V gene sequence: CDR1 SEHNR, CDR2 FQNEAQ (reference sequence). The CDR3 DNA sequence: TGTGCCAGCAGTATAGGACAGGGATCGTCTGAAGCTTTCTTT. This gives the protein CASSIGQGSSEAFF.

This clonotype appeared many times. V usage is TRBV12-3 or TRBV12-4 and J usage is TRBJ2-7; 10 bases are shared with TRBD1. This CDR3 spans 14 amino acids. V lost 7 bases and J lost 3; bases outside the gene matches: 6. The CDR3 spells CASTLGDRGYEQYF. The CDR3 DNA is TGTGCCAGCACCCTGGGGGACAGGGGCTACGAGCAGTACTTC.

This chain links TRBV10-3 with TRBJ1-2; D not certain. Germline V gene data show CDR1 as ENHRY and CDR2 as SYGVKD. The length of the CDR3 is 14 residues. The ends were cut back, 3 bases at V and 5 bases at J, with 13 bases in the middle. DNA for the CDR3: TGTGCCATCAGTGACCCTGGGGATGAATATGGCTACACCTTC. Amino acid sequence: CAISDPGDEYGYTF.

The chain is built from TRBV5-1 and TRBJ1-1, with 11 bases that match TRBD1. V dropped 6 bases and J dropped 4; count of bases not matched to a gene: 5. Germline V gene lookup returns CDR1 SGHRS and CDR2 YFSETQ. The CDR3 loop spans 14 amino acids. As DNA, the CDR3 is TGCGCCAGCAAATTCGGGACAGGGGGCACTGAAGCTTTCTTT. Its protein product is CASKFGTGGTEAFF.

This clonotype has more than one count but fewer than ten. This chain connects TRBV20-1 to TRBJ1-6; D remains unclear. Trimming pared 6 bases from V and 8 bases from J, leaving 17 bases between. CDR3 size: 14 residues. Germline CDR1 is DFQATT and CDR2 is SNEGSKA (reference sequence). CDR3 amino acids: CSAVGRNWDSPLHF. DNA of the CDR3: TGCAGTGCCGTGGGGAGGAATTGGGATTCACCCCTCCACTTT.

This clonotype was counted between two and nine times. V usage is TRBV29-1 and J usage is TRBJ2-2, with D maybe TRBD2 (6 bases). From germline, CDR1 is SQVTM and CDR2 ANQGSEA. Trimming stripped 6 bases from V and 1 base from J, with 9 bases between. This CDR3 contains 13 residues. CDR3 protein: CSVGGGNTGELFF. CDR3 coding DNA: TGCAGCGTGGGAGGAGGGAACACCGGGGAGCTGTTTTTT.

There are a few counts of this clonotype. V gene TRBV7-9 combines with J gene TRBJ2-1; D gene ambiguous. The ends were cut back, 1 base at V and 6 bases at J, with 7 bases in the middle. Germline V gene sequence: CDR1 SEHNR, CDR2 FQNEAQ (reference sequence). The CDR3 extends over 13 amino acids. Here the CDR3 reads CASSLGRVNEQFF. DNA of the CDR3: TGTGCCAGCAGCTTAGGTCGGGTCAATGAGCAGTTCTTC.

This clonotype showed up many times. The chain employs TRBV12-3 or TRBV12-4 and TRBJ2-7, with D hard to call. Between the trimmed V and J ends, which lost 3 bases and 1 base, there was a span of 10 bases. The CDR3 runs to 14 residues. CDR3 in amino acids: CASSFLLRSYEQYF. The CDR3 nucleotides read TGTGCCAGCAGTTTCCTACTTAGGTCCTACGAGCAGTACTTC.

V usage is TRBV10-3 and J usage is TRBJ2-7; D remains unclear. V shed 3 bases and J shed 3 bases, with 6 bases lying between them. The CDR3 totals 12 residues. Germline assignment: CDR1 ENHRY and CDR2 SYGVKD. CDR3 amino acids: CAISEGDYEQYF. CDR3 coding DNA: TGTGCCATCAGTGAAGGTGACTACGAGCAGTACTTC.

The J gene is TRBJ2-3, the V gene TRBV4-2; weak D call: TRBD2 (5 bases). Germline V gives CDR1 LGHNA, CDR2 YNFKEQ. The V end lost 0 bases, the J end lost 0 bases, and 19 bases lay between the germline ends. CDR3 length: 19 residues. In DNA form, the CDR3 reads TGTGCCAGCAGCCAAGATGAAGGTTTGCGGCTAGCTAGCACAGATACGCAGTATTTT. It specifies CASSQDEGLRLASTDTQYF.

The chain has TRBV7-9 and TRBJ2-3; a possible D gene is TRBD2 (6 bases). Between the trimmed V and J ends, which lost 3 bases and 2 bases, there was a span of 12 bases. Germline-derived CDR1 and CDR2 are SEHNR and FQNEAQ (reference sequence). There are 15 residues in the CDR3. This CDR3 reads CASSLPRTNTDTQYF. The CDR3 DNA sequence: TGTGCCAGCAGCTTGCCGCGGACTAACACAGATACGCAGTATTTT. The variable domain in full, completed from reference TRBV7-9 and TRBJ2-3, reads DTGVSQNPRHKITKRGQNVTFRCDPISEHNRLYWYRQTLGQGPEFLTYFQNEAQLEKSRLLSDRFSAERPKGSFSTLEIQRTEQGDSAMYLCASSLPRTNTDTQYFGPGTRLTVL.

Notes on this clonotype: A much larger clone differs from this one at a single base, so this may be a read error. The chain joins TRBV4-2 to TRBJ2-7; D gene uncertain. There are 15 residues in the CDR3. V lost 0 bases and J lost 3, with 12 bases in between. Germline V CDR1 and CDR2: LGHNA, YNFKEQ. CDR3 DNA sequence: TGTGCCAGCAGCCAAGATCGTGTGGGGATCTACGAGCAGTACTTC. Its protein is CASSQDRVGIYEQYF.

This clonotype came up a few times. The chain joins TRBV7-6 to TRBJ2-7, with D maybe TRBD1 (6 bases). This CDR3 comprises 15 residues. Trimming pared 5 bases from V and 7 bases from J, leaving 21 bases between. Looked up from germline, CDR1 is SGHVS and CDR2 is FNYEAQ. The DNA of the CDR3 is TGTGCCAGCAGCGAATCAGGGGAAGTAAGAGATGAGCAGTACTTC. This sequence encodes CASSESGEVRDEQYF.

The chain carries TRBV5-1 and TRBJ2-5; D gene unclear. Trimming cost V 2 bases and J 11 bases, with 16 bases left between them. CDR1 and CDR2 (germline): SGHRS, YFSETQ. CDR3 length: 13 residues. CDR3 in amino acids: CASSFESRSEQYF. The CDR3 DNA follows: TGCGCCAGCAGCTTCGAGTCAAGGAGTGAGCAGTACTTC. The entire variable domain, with the rest obtained from reference TRBV5-1 and TRBJ2-5, is as follows: KAGVTQTPRYLIKTRGQQVTLSCSPISGHRSVSWYQQTPGQGLQFLFEYFSETQRNKGNFPGRFSGRQFSNSRSEMNVSTLELGDSALYLCASSFESRSEQYFGPGTRLLVL.

This clonotype has a handful of counts. This chain links TRBV7-2 with TRBJ2-1, with D maybe TRBD2 (5 bases). The CDR3 loop spans 16 amino acids. Trimming removed 1 base at V and 5 bases at J, with 15 bases between. Germline V gives CDR1 SGHTA, CDR2 FQGNSA. The CDR3 here is CASSLVLAADDNEQFF. In nucleotides, the CDR3 is TGTGCCAGCAGCTTAGTCCTGGCAGCGGACGACAATGAGCAGTTCTTC.

The chain employs TRBV20-1 and TRBJ2-1, with 10 bases fitting TRBD2. Per the germline V gene, CDR1 is DFQATT and CDR2 is SNEGSKA (reference sequence). V trimming: 0 bases; J trimming: 4 bases; junction bases outside the gene matches: 6. The CDR3 length is 16 residues. The CDR3 region is CSARDPSGGEYNEQFF. CDR3 nucleotide sequence: TGCAGTGCTAGAGACCCTAGCGGGGGCGAATACAATGAGCAGTTCTTC.

The gene calls are TRBV5-1 and TRBJ2-1; 7 positions match TRBD1. Germline CDR1 and CDR2: SGHRS and YFSETQ. The V segment lost 4 bases and the J segment 9 bases; nucleotides outside the gene matches: 16. This CDR3 has 16 residues. CDR3: CASSEEPDRVGSEQFF. As DNA, the CDR3 is TGCGCCAGCAGCGAAGAGCCCGACAGGGTAGGGAGTGAGCAGTTCTTC.

The J gene is TRBJ1-1, the V gene TRBV20-1; D is unresolved. Germline assignment: CDR1 DFQATT and CDR2 SNEGSKA (reference sequence). Trimming took 6 bases from V and 1 from J, leaving 15 bases between them. This CDR3 spans 14 amino acids. CDR3 residues: CSARIGGGNTEAFF. The CDR3 nucleotides are TGCAGTGCGAGAATCGGAGGAGGGAACACTGAAGCTTTCTTT.

In its sample, this clonotype was seen many times. DNA of the CDR3: TGTGCCAGCAGTCCCCAGTATGAGCAGTTCTTC. Protein product: CASSPQYEQFF. This sequence joins TRBV28 and TRBJ2-1; no clear D gene. V lost 5 bases, J lost 8 bases, and 7 bases lay in between. The CDR3 has 11 amino acids. Germline values: CDR1 MDHEN, CDR2 SYDVKM.

CDR3 loop: CSASRSGQPQHF. Here the CDR3 DNA reads TGCAGTGCTAGTAGGTCTGGTCAGCCCCAGCATTTT. The chain joins TRBV20-1 to TRBJ1-5; D remains ambiguous. Trimming shortened V by 3 bases and J by 6 bases, and 9 bases separated the two germline ends. Germline CDR1 reads DFQATT; CDR2 reads SNEGSKA (reference sequence). This CDR3 region has 12 residues.

This clonotype was seen a few times. This chain links TRBV4-3 with TRBJ1-1, with D hard to call. Trimming removed 0 bases at V and 0 bases at J, with 8 bases between. The CDR3 totals 15 residues. CDR1 is LGHNA, CDR2 YSLEER, per germline. In DNA form, the CDR3 reads TGCGCCAGCAGCCAAGATGGCCGGATGAACACTGAAGCTTTCTTT. Translation gives CASSQDGRMNTEAFF.

This clonotype was detected only once. The chain employs TRBV2 and TRBJ2-5, with TRBD2 matching 7 bases. Trimming took 3 bases from V and 0 from J; bases not matched to a gene: 7. CDR1 and CDR2 from the germline V gene are SNHLY and FYNNEI. The CDR3 spans 16 residues. The CDR3 protein is CASSDNLAADQETQYF. The CDR3 DNA sequence: TGTGCCAGCAGTGATAACCTAGCGGCCGACCAAGAGACCCAGTACTTC. The entire variable domain, with the rest obtained from reference TRBV2 and TRBJ2-5, is as follows: EPEVTQTPSHQVTQMGQEVILRCVPISNHLYFYWYRQILGQKVEFLVSFYNNEISEKSEIFDDQFSVERPDGSNFTLKIRSTKLEDSAMYFCASSDNLAADQETQYFGPGTRLLVL.

This clonotype has a handful of counts. This chain joins TRBV12-3 or TRBV12-4 and TRBJ1-1, with D perhaps TRBD1 (6 bases). V was trimmed by 3 bases and J by 11 bases, leaving 16 bases between them. The CDR3 consists of 13 residues. CDR3 in DNA: TGTGCCAGCAGTTTGGCTACAGGGACGGAGGCTTTCTTT. This translates into CASSLATGTEAFF.

This clonotype has at least ten counts. V is TRBV29-1 and J is TRBJ2-5; 10 bases are shared with TRBD2. The length of the CDR3 is 15 residues. Trimming at V came to 4 bases and at J to 11 bases, leaving 16 bases not matched to a gene. The germline CDR1 and CDR2 sequences are SQVTM and ANQGSEA. Here the CDR3 DNA reads TGCAGCGTTGCAACACTAGCGGGGTCTTACAATGAGCAGTACTTC. Amino acids: CSVATLAGSYNEQYF.

The genes are TRBV7-2 and TRBJ2-5, with 11 bases aligning to TRBD2. Germline V gene data show CDR1 as SGHTA and CDR2 as FQGNSA. The CDR3 runs to 16 residues. J lost 1 base, V lost 4 bases, and 5 bases had no gene match. CDR3 sequence: CASSWGLAAPQETQYF. In nucleotides, the CDR3 is TGTGCCAGCAGCTGGGGACTAGCGGCGCCCCAAGAGACCCAGTACTTC.

This clonotype was counted only a few times. The J gene is TRBJ2-7, the V gene TRBV19, with D unresolved. Germline CDR1 and CDR2: LNHDA and SQIVND (reference sequence). V was shortened by 4 bases and J by 0 bases, with 10 bases between the two germline ends. This CDR3 has 14 residues. This CDR3 reads CASSTDISSYEQYF. CDR3 nucleotide sequence: TGTGCCAGTAGTACCGACATCAGCTCCTACGAGCAGTACTTC.

With regard to this clonotype: An end of the junction differs from the germline gene, which may be a read error. The V call is TRBV6-2 or TRBV6-3, the J call TRBJ2-1; 8 positions agree with TRBD1. Germline-derived CDR1 and CDR2 are MNHEY and SVGEGT. CDR3 length equals 15 residues. The CDR3 DNA sequence: TGTGCCAGCAGCCTAAGACAGGGGACCTACAATGAGCAGTGCTTC. The encoded protein is CASSLRQGTYNEQCF.